This paragraph covers one T cell receptor beta chain sequence. The antigen is not known. The PCR made use of 60 Vbeta and 13 Jbeta primers. Only in-frame clones appear in the TCRdb table, and some are missing; sequencing was by immunoSEQ multiplex PCR. The sample has some 100,000 clones; 76% are singletons. Germline CDR1 SGHDT, CDR2 YYEEEE. The length of the CDR3 is 14 residues. This record belongs to a study of cytomegalovirus exposure and HLA in healthy donors. Broader study findings: Evidence from a later analysis indicated that most CMV-associated TCR beta chains looked HLA-restricted.

This rearrangement joins TRBV5-6 to TRBJ2-5; the match to TRBD1 covers 9 bases. TRBJ2-7 matches the DNA end more closely, so the J call is doubtful. The receptor's source is a woman in her forties or fifties in good health and CMV-seropositive. The source material was PBMCs. In nucleotides, the CDR3 is TGTGCCAGCAGCCCACCGGACAGGGGCGGCGAGCAGTACTTC. This sequence encodes CASSPPDRGGEQYF.